This is a list of T cell receptor beta chains from one sample in a study of shared clonotypes between healthy human individuals. Data came from immunoSEQ multiplex PCR; TCRdb stores just in-frame clones and leaves some out. The table shows 1,500,000 or so clones, with around 98.5% occurring only once. The specimen sequenced was naive CD4+ T cells sorted from blood. The receptor set was obtained from a man aged 30 to 45 in good health. CDR3s include the opening cysteine and the closing phenylalanine or tryptophan. A D gene is named only where the DNA matches it firmly. Clone size is shown for a subset of rows, as once, few, many or a class of expanded clone.

v_gene	abundance	d_gene	j_gene	len	CDR3nt	CDR3aa
TRBV28	-	-	TRBJ2-1	11	TGTGCCAGCGGCTCCTACAATGAGCAGTTCTTC	CASGSYNEQFF
TRBV28	-	-	TRBJ1-1	14	TGTGCCAGCAGGCCCGGGACGGCGAACACTGAAGCTTTCTTT	CASRPGTANTEAFF
TRBV28	-	-	TRBJ1-4	14	TGTGCCAGCAGTTTACGAGGCAGGGGCGAAAAACTGTTTTTT	CASSLRGRGEKLFF
TRBV28	-	-	TRBJ2-7	14	TGTGCCAGCAGTTTAAGTCGTGGGGGGTACGAGCAGTACTTC	CASSLSRGGYEQYF
TRBV28	-	-	TRBJ1-2	14	TGTGCCAGCAGTTTGTTGGGCAGGGAGTATGGCTACACCTTC	CASSLLGREYGYTF
TRBV7-2	once	-	TRBJ2-3	16	TGTGCCAGCAGCTTAACTAGCAGATCTAGCACAGATACGCAGTATTTT	CASSLTSRSSTDTQYF
TRBV29-1	-	-	TRBJ2-3	12	TGCAGCGGCCGGAGTGGCACAGATACGCAGTATTTT	CSGRSGTDTQYF
TRBV28	-	TRBD1	TRBJ2-1	18	TGTGCCAGCAGCCCCCCCAAACTGACAGGGACGGCCTACAATGAGCAGTTCTTC	CASSPPKLTGTAYNEQFF
TRBV5-1	-	-	TRBJ2-5	15	TGCGCCAGCAGCCGCAGCCTGCAGGGCCAAGAGACCCAGTACTTC	CASSRSLQGQETQYF
TRBV28	-	TRBD2	TRBJ2-1	18	TGTGCCAGCAGGGAGGGACTAGCGGGAGGGCCAGACTACAATGAGCAGTTCTTC	CASREGLAGGPDYNEQFF
TRBV5-6	-	-	TRBJ2-7	16	TGTGCCAGCAGCCATCCCACTTCGTACGGCTCCTACGAGCAGTACTTC	CASSHPTSYGSYEQYF
TRBV6-1	-	-	TRBJ1-5	14	TGTGCCAGCAGTGAACGGGATGGGAGGCAGCCCCAGCATTTT	CASSERDGRQPQHF
TRBV7-9	-	-	TRBJ2-2	13	TGTGCCAGAGAAGAGGGGGACACCGGGGAGCTGTTTTTT	CAREEGDTGELFF
TRBV29-1	-	TRBD1	TRBJ1-3	14	TGCAGCGTCGCCCAGGGGGCGGCTGGAAACACCATATATTTT	CSVAQGAAGNTIYF
TRBV13	-	TRBD2	TRBJ2-2	15	TGTGCCAGCAGCTTATGGCGGGAGGGCACCGGGGAGCTGTTTTTT	CASSLWREGTGELFF
TRBV18	once	-	TRBJ2-1	18	TGTGCCAGCTCACCATTGGGGCCTCCGTACCCCTCCTACAATGAGCAGTTCTTC	CASSPLGPPYPSYNEQFF
TRBV2	-	TRBD1	TRBJ2-7	13	TGTGCCAGCAGTTCACAGGGGGCGGGCGAGCAGTACTTC	CASSSQGAGEQYF
TRBV11-2	-	TRBD1	TRBJ2-4	17	TGTGCCAGCAGCAAGCGGCAGGGGGTTACGGCCAAAAACATTCAGTACTTC	CASSKRQGVTAKNIQYF
TRBV2	-	TRBD1	TRBJ1-2	16	TGTGCCAGCAGTGAAGCGCGGAGGACAGGGGACTATGGCTACACCTTC	CASSEARRTGDYGYTF
TRBV28	-	TRBD1	TRBJ2-1	14	TGTGCCAGCAGTTACACAGGGGGACGCAATGAGCAGTTCTTC	CASSYTGGRNEQFF
TRBV7-2	-	TRBD2	TRBJ2-7	15	TGTGCCAGCAGCTTTACTAGCGGGAGTAAGAACGAGCAGTACTTC	CASSFTSGSKNEQYF
TRBV7-3	-	TRBD1	TRBJ1-2	15	TGTGCCAGCAGCTTAACGGAGACAGGGCTGGGTGGCTACACCTTC	CASSLTETGLGGYTF
TRBV18	-	-	TRBJ1-1	15	TGTGCCAGCTCACCCGGTCCGGAAATGAACACTGAAGCTTTCTTT	CASSPGPEMNTEAFF
TRBV11-3	-	TRBD2	TRBJ2-7	14	TGTGCCAGCAGCTCAGGACTAGCGGGAAGCACGCAGTACTTC	CASSSGLAGSTQYF
TRBV7-9	-	-	TRBJ2-7	15	TGTGCCAGCAGCTTGGGGCAGGTCAGAACCTACGAGCAGTACTTC	CASSLGQVRTYEQYF
TRBV5-1	-	-	TRBJ2-3	16	TGCGCCAGCAGCTTGGCCGGGACAACTAGCACAGATACGCAGTATTTT	CASSLAGTTSTDTQYF
TRBV9	-	-	TRBJ2-7	15	TGTGCCAGCAGCGTAGCTACTCAGGGGCCCTACGAGCAGTACTTC	CASSVATQGPYEQYF
TRBV5-4	-	-	TRBJ2-7	13	TGTGCCAGCAGCTCCCGACGCTCCTACGAGCAGTACTTC	CASSSRRSYEQYF
TRBV18	-	TRBD2	TRBJ2-3	17	TGTGCCAGCTCACCACCTGCACTAGCGGAACTTACAGATACGCAGTATTTT	CASSPPALAELTDTQYF
TRBV6-6	-	-	TRBJ1-5	14	TGTGCCAGCAGTTACTCTGGCGGCAATCAGCCCCAGCATTTT	CASSYSGGNQPQHF
TRBV7-9	-	TRBD1	TRBJ2-7	14	TGTGCCAGCAGCTTAGGGCAGGGGGCCTACGAGCAGTACTTC	CASSLGQGAYEQYF
TRBV15	-	TRBD2	TRBJ2-3	15	TGTGCCACCAGCACACTAGCGGGAGGTATAGATACGCAGTATTTT	CATSTLAGGIDTQYF
TRBV19	-	TRBD2	TRBJ2-2	17	TGTGCCAGTAGTATCCCCCGGACTAGCGGAAACACCGGGGAGCTGTTTTTT	CASSIPRTSGNTGELFF
TRBV7-3	-	-	TRBJ2-1	15	TGTGCCAGCAGCCAGGACGGGGTAAACACAAATGAGCAGTTCTTC	CASSQDGVNTNEQFF
TRBV7-9	-	-	TRBJ2-2	15	TGTGCCAGCAGCTTACGAACCACGGCCGCCGGGGAGCTGTTTTTT	CASSLRTTAAGELFF
TRBV5-1	-	TRBD2	TRBJ2-5	14	TGCGCCAGCAGCAGAGGGACTAGCGAAGAGACCCAGTACTTC	CASSRGTSEETQYF
TRBV7-9	-	-	TRBJ2-5	14	TGTGCCAGCAGCTTGAGGGGGGGCCTAGAGACCCAGTACTTC	CASSLRGGLETQYF
TRBV6-5	-	TRBD2	TRBJ2-7	16	TGTGCCAGCAGTTACTCTCGCCTAGCGGGAATCTACGAGCAGTACTTC	CASSYSRLAGIYEQYF
TRBV19	-	-	TRBJ1-1	13	TGTGCCAGTATCAACCCGGGGCCCCAGGGAGCTTTCTTT	CASINPGPQGAFF
TRBV7-3	-	TRBD1	TRBJ1-1	13	TGTGCCAGCAGCTCGGTAACAGGGGTTGAAGCTTTCTTT	CASSSVTGVEAFF
TRBV5-1	-	-	TRBJ2-7	15	TGCGCCAGCAGCTCAGGACTCGACAGCTCCTACGAGCAGTACTTC	CASSSGLDSSYEQYF
TRBV7-2	-	-	TRBJ1-1	13	TGTGCCAGCAGCTTTATCGGGAACACTGAAGCTTTCTTT	CASSFIGNTEAFF